The 11 T cell receptor beta chains below come from one sample, sequenced in a study of T cells in Graves' hyperthyroidism and ophthalmopathy. RNA transcripts yielded amplified TCR beta CDR3 regions. Using the HTBI primer set, a first-round RT-PCR was run on the TCR CDR3. One entry per CDR3 protein results from TCRdb running MiXCR on the multiplex PCR reads. The sample holds more than 500,000 distinct CDR3 sequences; roughly 14% are singletons and the top ten take around 4.5%. Material for sequencing was blood. These receptor sequences come from a woman aged 35 to 49 with Graves' ophthalmopathy.

The V and J genes are TRBV24-1 and TRBJ2-4; the D is unclear. Germline lookup yields CDR1 KGHDR and CDR2 SFDVKD. V lost 1 base, J lost 8 bases, and 8 bases lay in between. The CDR3 consists of 13 residues. CDR3 in DNA: TGTGCCACCAGTGATTTAGGTCTGGACATTCAGTACTTC. It encodes CATSDLGLDIQYF.

This chain uses TRBV6-2 or TRBV6-3 with TRBJ2-7; a weak D match, TRBD2 (5 bases). Per the germline V gene, CDR1 is MNHEY and CDR2 is SVGEGT. The CDR3 is 13 residues long. V lost 2 bases to trimming and J lost 6 bases, with 11 bases between them. CDR3 in DNA: TGTGCCAGCAGTTACGGGCTCGGGGTCGAGCAGTACTTC. Translating gives CASSYGLGVEQYF.

This clonotype was observed many times. The rearrangement uses TRBV7-2 and TRBJ2-5; D is possibly TRBD1 (6 bases). CDR1 is SGHTA and CDR2 is FQGNSA in the germline V gene. Trimming cost V 5 bases and J 1 base, with 11 bases left between them. The CDR3 spans 14 residues. CDR3 residues: CASSVDRLQETQYF. The CDR3 DNA reads as TGTGCCAGCAGCGTAGACAGGCTCCAAGAGACCCAGTACTTC.

This clonotype appeared many times. The rearrangement uses TRBV6-5 and TRBJ2-5, with TRBD2 identical over 8 bases. The trim removed 7 bases at V and 5 bases at J, leaving 9 bases unmatched. From germline, CDR1 is MNHEY and CDR2 SVGAGI. The CDR3 extends over 14 amino acids. The CDR3 loop reads CASMSSGPGETQYF. CDR3 DNA: TGTGCCAGCATGTCTAGCGGGCCAGGGGAGACCCAGTACTTC.

This clonotype has only one observation. V usage is TRBV2 and J usage is TRBJ2-5; 10 bases fit TRBD2. Germline CDR1 SNHLY, CDR2 FYNNEI. V shed 7 bases, J shed 3 bases, and the junction held 5 bases outside the gene matches. This CDR3 contains 14 residues. This CDR3 is CASNQRGGKETQYF. CDR3 DNA sequence: TGTGCCAGCAACCAGCGGGGGGGCAAAGAGACCCAGTACTTC.

This clonotype was observed at least ten times. The chain recombines TRBV9 with TRBJ1-5; D might be TRBD1 (6 bases). Germline V gene lookup returns CDR1 SGDLS and CDR2 YYNGEE. Trimming cost V 4 bases and J 0 bases, with 20 bases left between them. There are 18 residues in the CDR3. The CDR3 sequence is CASSPGGGRFPSNQPQHF. In DNA, the CDR3 is TGTGCCAGCAGCCCTGGAGGGGGAAGATTCCCTAGCAATCAGCCCCAGCATTTT.

This clonotype was counted at least ten times. The chain carries TRBV6-1 and TRBJ2-5; tentative D call: TRBD2 (6 bases). The CDR3 covers 13 residues. V was trimmed by 6 bases and J by 4 bases, leaving 12 bases between them. The germline V gene encodes CDR1 MNHNS and CDR2 SASEGT. This CDR3 reads CASSVTSIETQYF. CDR3 DNA: TGTGCCAGCAGCGTAACTAGCATAGAGACCCAGTACTTC.

This clonotype was seen a few times. The chain links TRBV27 to TRBJ2-2, with D perhaps matching TRBD1 or TRBD2 (5 bases each). The CDR3 runs 15 residues. CDR1 is MNHEY and CDR2 is SMNVEV in the germline V gene (reference sequence). V lost 3 bases and J 2 bases, leaving 10 bases between the germline ends. CDR3 nucleotides: TGTGCCAGCAGTTTCCGGGGCGGTAACACCGGGGAGCTGTTTTTT. Encoded protein: CASSFRGGNTGELFF.

This clonotype appeared many times. The rearrangement uses TRBV6-2 or TRBV6-3 and TRBJ2-5; 7 bases align to TRBD2. Looked up from germline, CDR1 is MNHEY and CDR2 is SVGEGT. The CDR3 extends over 16 amino acids. With V trimmed by 2 bases and J by 3 bases, 9 bases remained unmatched. The DNA of the CDR3 is TGTGCCAGCAGTTACGCACTAGCGCCCCCGAAAGAGACCCAGTACTTC. Encoded protein: CASSYALAPPKETQYF.

There are many counts of this clonotype. V usage is TRBV2 and J usage is TRBJ2-7; D may be TRBD1 (5 bases). CDR3 length: 14 residues. Germline CDR1 SNHLY, CDR2 FYNNEI. The V gene lost 8 bases and the J gene lost 1 base, with 15 bases spanning the gap. As DNA, the CDR3 is TGTGCCAGCCTTAGATCTGGGGCGTCCTACGAGCAGTACTTC. It yields the protein CASLRSGASYEQYF. Variable domain in full (rest from reference TRBV2 and TRBJ2-7): EPEVTQTPSHQVTQMGQEVILRCVPISNHLYFYWYRQILGQKVEFLVSFYNNEISEKSEIFDDQFSVERPDGSNFTLKIRSTKLEDSAMYFCASLRSGASYEQYFGPGTRLTVT.

This chain connects TRBV7-8 to TRBJ2-5, with unresolved D. Germline lookup yields CDR1 SGHVS and CDR2 FQNEAQ. The CDR3 spans 12 residues. V dropped 0 bases and J dropped 7 bases, with 6 bases sitting between them. In DNA form, the CDR3 reads TGTGCCAGCAGCTTAGCCCGGTTGACCCAGTACTTC. Amino acids: CASSLARLTQYF.